Following are 16 T cell receptor beta chains from one sample sequenced in a study of Ad26.COV2.S vaccination and SARS-CoV-2 variants. Treatment noted: 19 received Ad26.COV2.S at low or high dose, single or two shots; several received placebo; per-sample allocation not given. Sampling took place 63 days after the first vaccine or placebo injection. Method: immunoSEQ multiplex PCR; TCRdb's copy keeps in-frame clones and lacks some. This table holds about 400,000 clones, around 85% found once. The source was peripheral blood, collected in a trial of Ad26.COV2.S vaccine versus placebo. The receptors derive from a person between 18 and 59 years old who received the Ad26.COV2.S COVID-19 vaccine or a placebo.

The V and J genes are TRBV6-2 or TRBV6-3 and TRBJ2-7; 8 bases match TRBD2. Per germline, CDR1 MNHEY and CDR2 SVGEGT. Unmatched junction bases numbered 3, after V lost 1 base and J lost 4 bases. CDR3 size: 14 residues. The CDR3 here is CASSYYGGEYEQYF. The CDR3 region has the DNA TGTGCCAGCAGTTACTACGGGGGGGAATACGAGCAGTACTTC.

The V gene is TRBV3-1 (or the pseudogene TRBV3-2), the J gene TRBJ1-1; tentatively, D is TRBD1 (6 bases). CDR1 is LGHDT, CDR2 YNNKEL, per germline (reference sequence). This CDR3 spans 15 amino acids. V was trimmed by 1 base and J by 4 bases, leaving 13 bases between them. The CDR3 bases are TGTGCCAGCAGCCAAGGGTCAGGGGTTCGCACTGAAGCTTTCTTT. This codes for CASSQGSGVRTEAFF.

The rearrangement joins TRBV6-1 to TRBJ1-5, with D possibly TRBD1 on 6 matching bases. V was shortened by 1 base and J by 4 bases, with 14 bases between the two germline ends. CDR1 MNHNS and CDR2 SASEGT come from the germline V gene. This CDR3 is 16 amino acids long. This chain's CDR3 is CASSEVGTLYNQPQHF. The CDR3 DNA is TGTGCCAGCAGTGAAGTGGGGACACTTTATAATCAGCCCCAGCATTTT.

The chain employs TRBV7-8 and TRBJ1-2; 7 bases align to TRBD1. V dropped 3 bases and J dropped 5; count of bases not matched to a gene: 3. Germline V CDR1 and CDR2: SGHVS, FQNEAQ. The CDR3 runs to 13 residues. The CDR3 protein is CASSLKQGYGYTF. The CDR3 coding sequence is TGTGCCAGCAGCTTGAAACAGGGGTATGGCTACACCTTC.

This clone was recorded many times. The chain carries TRBV5-1 and TRBJ2-2; D perhaps matches TRBD1 (6 bases). The germline V gene encodes CDR1 SGHRS and CDR2 YFSETQ. Trimming pared 0 bases from V and 6 bases from J, leaving 6 bases between. The CDR3 totals 13 residues. The CDR3 reads CASSLEGAGELFF. CDR3 nucleotides: TGCGCCAGCAGCTTGGAGGGGGCCGGGGAGCTGTTTTTT.

The chain recombines TRBV6-6 with TRBJ1-3; 9 bases map to TRBD1. This CDR3 spans 16 amino acids. Germline values: CDR1 MNHNY, CDR2 SVGAGI (reference sequence). V dropped 8 bases and J dropped 0; count of bases not matched to a gene: 8. The CDR3 coding sequence is TGTGCCAGCTCGACAGGGGGACGGATCTCTGGAAACACCATATATTTT. Residues: CASSTGGRISGNTIYF.

The V call is TRBV3-1 (or the pseudogene TRBV3-2), the J call TRBJ1-3; D is possibly TRBD1 (5 bases). This CDR3 is built from 15 residues. The germline V gene encodes CDR1 LGHDT and CDR2 YNNKEL (reference sequence). V shed 1 base and J shed 6 bases, with 13 bases lying between them. The CDR3 region is CASSQGSGTANTIYF. For the CDR3, the DNA is TGTGCCAGCAGCCAAGGTTCCGGGACTGCAAACACCATATATTTT.

J is TRBJ1-1 and V is TRBV6-5, with 7 bases matching TRBD1. CDR1 and CDR2 (germline): MNHEY, SVGAGI. The length of the CDR3 is 14 residues. With 4 bases clipped from V and 4 bases from J, the junction kept 6 bases outside the gene matches. The CDR3 DNA sequence: TGTGCCAGCAGTTGGGACAGTCGGGCCACTGAAGCTTTCTTT. Protein: CASSWDSRATEAFF.

J is TRBJ2-1 and V is TRBV6-5; D unresolved. V was shortened by 4 bases and J by 7 bases, with 11 bases between the two germline ends. CDR3 length equals 13 residues. Germline V lookup: CDR1 MNHEY, CDR2 SVGAGI. This CDR3 is CASSFQIGNEQFF. The CDR3 DNA reads as TGTGCCAGCAGTTTCCAAATCGGGAATGAGCAGTTCTTC.

The rearrangement links TRBV2 to TRBJ1-5; 8 bases map to TRBD1. Losses at the gene ends were 6 bases for V and 7 bases for J; bases not matched to a gene: 5. The CDR3 runs 13 residues. Germline lookup yields CDR1 SNHLY and CDR2 FYNNEI. CDR3 sequence: CASRDRGGQPQHF. CDR3 in DNA: TGTGCCAGCAGAGACAGGGGTGGCCAGCCCCAGCATTTT.

The J gene is TRBJ1-1, the V gene TRBV10-3; D possibly corresponds to TRBD1 (6 bases). Trimming cost V 7 bases and J 0 bases, with 15 bases left between them. Germline loops: CDR1 ENHRY, CDR2 SYGVKD. The CDR3 runs 15 residues. The CDR3 DNA is TGTGCCATCAAGGGCAGGGGCCCCATGAACACTGAAGCTTTCTTT. Translating it yields CAIKGRGPMNTEAFF.

This clone appeared a few times. The chain uses TRBV6-1 and TRBJ1-5, with D possibly being TRBD1 (5 bases). Germline lookup yields CDR1 MNHNS and CDR2 SASEGT. The CDR3 spans 15 residues. Trimming pared 2 bases from V and 9 bases from J, leaving 17 bases between. CDR3 nucleotides: TGTGCCAGCAGTGAAACCGGGACCTGGAACTGGCCCCAGCATTTT. This translates into CASSETGTWNWPQHF.

In DNA form, the CDR3 reads TGTGCCAGCAGTCCCGGCACCCGGAACACTGAAGCTTTCTTT. Translated: CASSPGTRNTEAFF. The chain has TRBV6-2 or TRBV6-3 and TRBJ1-1; D remains unclear. V shed 5 bases and J shed 1 base, with 11 bases lying between them. This CDR3 spans 14 amino acids. Germline values: CDR1 MNHEY, CDR2 SVGEGT.

The chain joins TRBV12-3 or TRBV12-4 to TRBJ2-7; D may be TRBD2 (6 bases). Trimming removed 8 bases from V and 7 bases from J, with 18 bases in between. CDR3 size: 13 residues. The CDR3 here is CASETSRKGEQYF. The CDR3 DNA is TGTGCCAGCGAGACTAGTCGTAAAGGGGAGCAGTACTTC.

In DNA form, the CDR3 reads TGTGCCAGCTCAGAGGACCGAACTATTGACGGCTACACCTTC. Its protein product is CASSEDRTIDGYTF. The rearrangement links TRBV25-1 to TRBJ1-2; D unclear. The CDR3 is 14 residues long. V was cut by 8 bases and J by 8 bases, with 21 bases left in between. Germline V gives CDR1 MGHDK, CDR2 SYGVNS.

The chain combines TRBV15 with TRBJ2-1, with 9 bases fitting TRBD2. The V gene end was trimmed by 1 base and the J gene end by 8 bases; junction bases not matched to a gene: 9. Looked up from germline, CDR1 is LNHNV and CDR2 is YYDKDF (reference sequence). CDR3 length: 16 residues. CDR3 in amino acids: CATSRAVTSGSHEQFF. The CDR3 DNA is TGTGCCACCAGCAGAGCAGTAACTAGCGGGTCCCATGAGCAGTTCTTC.